This passage covers 18 T cell receptor beta chains from one sample sequenced in a study of blood T cell repertoires in COVID-19. This table comes from immunoSEQ multiplex PCR, and its TCRdb copy is limited to in-frame clones, with some not included. The data hold about 290,000 clones, with roughly 90% observed a single time. Sequenced: PBMCs or T cells enriched from blood (not recorded which). These receptors were obtained from a middle-aged woman who had recovered from COVID-19.

The V gene is TRBV7-2, the J gene TRBJ2-1, with 7 nucleotides matching TRBD2. Unmatched junction bases numbered 7, after V lost 7 bases and J lost 4 bases. This CDR3 region has 14 residues. CDR1 and CDR2 (germline): SGHTA, FQGNSA. This chain's CDR3 is CASTFGGSYNEQFF. The DNA of the CDR3 is TGTGCCAGCACCTTCGGGGGGAGTTACAATGAGCAGTTCTTC.

This clone was recorded once. J is TRBJ2-1 and V is TRBV11-3; TRBD2 aligns across 7 bases. V was clipped by 5 bases and J by 9 bases; unmatched bases: 7. This CDR3 has 13 residues. From germline, CDR1 is SGHNT and CDR2 YENEEA. As DNA, the CDR3 is TGTGCCAGCAGCGGAGCGGGGTCCGGTGAGCAGTTCTTC. It specifies CASSGAGSGEQFF.

V gene TRBV18 combines with J gene TRBJ2-1, with D possibly being TRBD1 (5 bases). The germline gives CDR1 KGHSH, CDR2 LQKENI. The CDR3 has 14 residues. Trimming shortened V by 6 bases and J by 7 bases, and 16 bases separated the two germline ends. The CDR3 spells CASSKYRSKNEQFF. The CDR3 region has the DNA TGTGCCAGCTCGAAATACAGGAGTAAGAATGAGCAGTTCTTC.

The count of this clone is one. The chain has TRBV7-2 and TRBJ1-5, with TRBD1 as a possible D gene (6 bases). The CDR3 runs to 16 residues. The V gene lost 5 bases and the J gene lost 2 bases, with 16 bases spanning the gap. CDR1 SGHTA and CDR2 FQGNSA come from the germline V gene. The CDR3, as DNA: TGTGCCAGCAGCACAAAGGGGGGGGCCGGCAATCAGCCCCAGCATTTT. Translating gives CASSTKGGAGNQPQHF.

The chain links TRBV6-5 to TRBJ1-2, with TRBD1 matching over 10 bases. There are 14 residues in the CDR3. Germline CDR1 is MNHEY and CDR2 is SVGAGI. J lost 7 bases, V lost 7 bases, and 9 bases had no gene match. The CDR3 reads CASTSSGTGAGYTF. The CDR3 DNA is TGTGCCAGCACCTCGTCCGGGACAGGGGCTGGCTACACCTTC.

The V call is TRBV7-6, the J call TRBJ1-5, with TRBD1 as a possible D gene (6 bases). V was cut by 4 bases and J by 0 bases, with 10 bases left in between. The CDR3 covers 15 residues. Germline loops: CDR1 SGHVS, CDR2 FNYEAQ. CDR3: CASSSGTYSNQPQHF. The CDR3, as DNA: TGTGCCAGCAGCTCGGGGACATATAGCAATCAGCCCCAGCATTTT.

The chain links TRBV6-2 or TRBV6-3 to TRBJ2-7; TRBD2 matches 8 bases. Germline CDR1 and CDR2: MNHEY and SVGEGT. The CDR3 consists of 14 residues. With 5 bases clipped from V and 5 bases from J, the junction kept 8 bases outside the gene matches. CDR3 sequence reads: CASSTQLAAHEQYF. The CDR3 DNA follows: TGTGCCAGCAGTACACAACTAGCGGCGCACGAGCAGTACTTC.

The chain employs TRBV18 and TRBJ2-6; 7 bases match TRBD2. CDR1 and CDR2 (germline): KGHSH, LQKENI. V gave up 3 bases and J gave up 0 bases; unmatched junction bases: 2. The CDR3 is made up of 16 amino acids. In DNA, the CDR3 is TGTGCCAGCTCACCCCCGGGGGGCTCTGGGGCCAACGTCCTGACTTTC. Its protein is CASSPPGGSGANVLTF.

V gene TRBV4-3 combines with J gene TRBJ2-7, with unresolved D. The length of the CDR3 is 14 residues. Germline values: CDR1 LGHNA, CDR2 YSLEER. V shed 0 bases and J shed 2 bases, with 8 bases lying between them. CDR3 protein: CASSQDGPAYEQYF. The CDR3 coding sequence is TGCGCCAGCAGCCAAGATGGTCCAGCCTACGAGCAGTACTTC.

This clone has more than one count but fewer than ten. This chain joins TRBV18 and TRBJ1-5, with a weak D call TRBD1 (6 bases). Per the germline V gene, CDR1 is KGHSH and CDR2 is LQKENI. Trimming cost V 4 bases and J 0 bases, with 13 bases left between them. The CDR3 has 16 residues. CDR3 in amino acids: CASSLATGTSNQPQHF. For the CDR3, the DNA is TGTGCCAGCTCACTTGCCACAGGGACTAGCAATCAGCCCCAGCATTTT.

The chain links TRBV10-3 to TRBJ2-2; tentatively, D is TRBD1 (5 bases). The CDR3 is made up of 16 amino acids. From germline, CDR1 is ENHRY and CDR2 SYGVKD. Trimming cost V 3 bases and J 2 bases, with 13 bases left between them. The CDR3 nucleotides read TGTGCCATCAGTGATCCAAGACAGAGAAACACCGGGGAGCTGTTTTTT. This sequence encodes CAISDPRQRNTGELFF.

This sequence joins TRBV10-2 and TRBJ2-3; 10 positions agree with TRBD2. CDR1 is WSHSY and CDR2 is SAAADI in the germline V gene. V shed 6 bases, J shed 6 bases, and the junction held 24 bases outside the gene matches. The CDR3 sequence is 20 residues long. The CDR3 DNA is TGCGCCAGCAGACCCCCGCCGGGACTAGGAGCGGGGGGGCCGGGTGATACGCAGTATTTT. Protein: CASRPPPGLGAGGPGDTQYF.

The sample holds one count of this clone. The rearrangement joins TRBV18 to TRBJ1-6; D gene ambiguous. This CDR3 spans 13 amino acids. Per the germline V gene, CDR1 is KGHSH and CDR2 is LQKENI. Trimming took 3 bases from V and 8 from J, leaving 8 bases between them. This chain's CDR3 is CASSPRRDSPLHF. As DNA, the CDR3 is TGTGCCAGCTCACCTAGGAGAGATTCACCCCTCCACTTT.

V usage is TRBV11-1 and J usage is TRBJ1-1, with D uncertain. Germline-derived CDR1 and CDR2 are SGHAT and FQDESV (reference sequence). The CDR3 is 14 residues long. The V end was cut by 5 bases, the J end by 2 bases, with 12 bases between. The CDR3 spells CASSRSYQNTEAFF. The CDR3 nucleotides are TGTGCCAGCAGCCGATCCTACCAAAACACTGAAGCTTTCTTT.

This chain uses TRBV24-1 with TRBJ2-1, with TRBD2 as a possible D gene (6 bases). The CDR3 covers 14 residues. The germline V gene has CDR1 KGHDR and CDR2 SFDVKD. V lost 5 bases and J lost 6, with 13 bases in between. CDR3 loop: CATSGRGVSNEQFF. CDR3 nucleotide sequence: TGTGCCACCAGTGGGAGGGGTGTGAGCAATGAGCAGTTCTTC.

The chain joins TRBV10-2 to TRBJ2-7, with D tentatively TRBD1 (5 bases). The CDR3 consists of 13 residues. The V end was cut by 2 bases, the J end by 6 bases, with 11 bases between. The germline gives CDR1 WSHSY, CDR2 SAAADI. Here the CDR3 DNA reads TGCGCCAGCAGTGAGCCCCAGGGTCTCGAGCAGTACTTC. It encodes CASSEPQGLEQYF.

This chain connects TRBV10-3 to TRBJ1-3; D is perhaps TRBD1 (6 bases). Trimming left V 0 bases short and J 5 bases short, with 11 bases between. The CDR3 contains 15 residues. Germline V lookup: CDR1 ENHRY, CDR2 SYGVKD. The CDR3 DNA reads TGTGCCATCAGTGAGTCCGGGGGGCTAAGAAACACCATATATTTT. It yields the protein CAISESGGLRNTIYF.

The chain recombines TRBV4-2 with TRBJ2-3; TRBD1 matches at 9 bases. The CDR3 is 14 residues long. The trim removed 5 bases at V and 4 bases at J, leaving 4 bases unmatched. Germline V lookup: CDR1 LGHNA, CDR2 YNFKEQ. The CDR3 spells CASSDRGVADTQYF. The CDR3 DNA sequence: TGTGCCAGCAGCGACAGGGGGGTCGCAGATACGCAGTATTTT.